This T cell receptor (beta chain) was identified during a study of identical twins. CDR3 length: 16 amino acids. With 1 base clipped from V and 9 bases from J, the junction kept 9 bases outside the gene matches. CDR1 SGHAT and CDR2 FQNNGV come from the germline V gene. TCRdb called the 5' RACE reads again in MiXCR, with one record for every CDR3 protein. The data contain 420,000 or so distinct CDR3 sequences, about 18% of them seen just once; the ten biggest clones take up roughly 12%. Healthy Caucasians provided all donations. The receptor comes from a man in his forties or fifties in good health. This rearrangement joins TRBV11-2 to TRBJ2-7, with 13 bases aligning to TRBD2. The sample consisted of naive T cells sorted from blood. The CDR3 sequence is CASSLAWTSGSLMQYF. The CDR3 nucleotides read TGTGCCAGCAGCTTAGCATGGACTAGCGGGAGCCTTATGCAGTACTTC.